This T cell receptor (beta chain) was found in a study of blood T cells in healthy people across ages. Study-wide points: Because sorting was not performed, PBMCs prevented conclusive naive versus antigen-experienced comparison.

Every donor gave ten milliliters of peripheral blood. Per sample, a minimum of 6.5 million PBMCs were isolated. The second PCR ran about 6 to 12 cycles with a sample-barcoded 5' primer and J-beta primers. A tag from a template-switch adaptor with 12 random nucleotides marked each cDNA molecule. One entry per CDR3 protein, called by TCRdb with MiXCR from the 5' RACE reads. The repertoire includes around 1,800,000 distinct CDR3 sequences, roughly two fifths of them detected once, and about 23% sits in the top ten. Notes on this clonotype: Its matching antigen is unknown.

V lost 4 bases, J lost 4 bases, and 8 bases stayed unmatched. Germline V lookup: CDR1 LGHDT, CDR2 YNNKEL (reference sequence). This CDR3 is 15 amino acids long. This clonotype was obtained from a human donor in good health. This chain uses TRBV3-1 with TRBJ2-5; 8 nucleotides line up with TRBD1. The specimen sequenced was blood. Written as DNA, the CDR3 is TGTGCCAGCAGCCGACGGACAGGGATTGTAGAGACCCAGTACTTC. Encoded protein: CASSRRTGIVETQYF.